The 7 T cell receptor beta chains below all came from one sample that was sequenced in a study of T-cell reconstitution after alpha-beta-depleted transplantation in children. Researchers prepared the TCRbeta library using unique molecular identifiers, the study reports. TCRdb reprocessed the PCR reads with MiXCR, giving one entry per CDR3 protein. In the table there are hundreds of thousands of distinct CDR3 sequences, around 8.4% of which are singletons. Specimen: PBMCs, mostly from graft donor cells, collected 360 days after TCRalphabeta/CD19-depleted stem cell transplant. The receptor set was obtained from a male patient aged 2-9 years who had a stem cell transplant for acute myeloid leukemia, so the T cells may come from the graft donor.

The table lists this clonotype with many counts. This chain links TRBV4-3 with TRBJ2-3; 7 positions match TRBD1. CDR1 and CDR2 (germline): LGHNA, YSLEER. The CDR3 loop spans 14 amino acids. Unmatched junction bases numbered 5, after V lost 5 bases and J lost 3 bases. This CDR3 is CASSARQGTDTQYF. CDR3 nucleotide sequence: TGCGCCAGCAGCGCTCGACAGGGAACAGATACGCAGTATTTT.

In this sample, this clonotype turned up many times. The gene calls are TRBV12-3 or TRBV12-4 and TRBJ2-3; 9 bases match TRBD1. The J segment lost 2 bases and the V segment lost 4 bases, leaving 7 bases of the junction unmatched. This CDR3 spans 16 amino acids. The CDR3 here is CASSSTGTGNTDTQYF. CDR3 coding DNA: TGTGCCAGCAGTTCGACCGGGACAGGGAACACAGATACGCAGTATTTT.

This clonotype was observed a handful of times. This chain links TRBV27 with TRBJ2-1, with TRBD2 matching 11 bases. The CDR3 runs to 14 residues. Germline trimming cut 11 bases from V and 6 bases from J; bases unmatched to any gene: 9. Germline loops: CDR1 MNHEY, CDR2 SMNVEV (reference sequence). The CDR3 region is CAVSGTSGTNEQFF. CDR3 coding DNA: TGTGCCGTCTCCGGGACTAGCGGAACCAATGAGCAGTTCTTC.

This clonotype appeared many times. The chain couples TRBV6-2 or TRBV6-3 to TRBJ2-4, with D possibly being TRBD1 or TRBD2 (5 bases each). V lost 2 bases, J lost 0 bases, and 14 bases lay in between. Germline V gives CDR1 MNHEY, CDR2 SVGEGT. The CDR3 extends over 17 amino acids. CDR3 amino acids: CASSYPGAELAKNIQYF. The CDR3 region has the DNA TGTGCCAGCAGTTACCCCGGGGCAGAGTTAGCCAAAAACATTCAGTACTTC.

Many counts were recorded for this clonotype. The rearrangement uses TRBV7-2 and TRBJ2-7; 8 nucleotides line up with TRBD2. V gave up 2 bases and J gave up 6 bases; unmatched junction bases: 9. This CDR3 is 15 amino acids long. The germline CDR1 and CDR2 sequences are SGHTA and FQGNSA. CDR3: CASSLIGSGNREQYF. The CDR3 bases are TGTGCCAGCAGCTTAATTGGTAGCGGGAATCGCGAGCAGTACTTC.

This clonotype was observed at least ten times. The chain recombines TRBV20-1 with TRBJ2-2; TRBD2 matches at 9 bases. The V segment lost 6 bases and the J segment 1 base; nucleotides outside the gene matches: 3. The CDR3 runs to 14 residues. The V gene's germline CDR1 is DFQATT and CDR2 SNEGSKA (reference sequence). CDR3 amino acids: CSAPTSGNTGELFF. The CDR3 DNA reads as TGCAGTGCACCGACTAGCGGGAACACCGGGGAGCTGTTTTTT.

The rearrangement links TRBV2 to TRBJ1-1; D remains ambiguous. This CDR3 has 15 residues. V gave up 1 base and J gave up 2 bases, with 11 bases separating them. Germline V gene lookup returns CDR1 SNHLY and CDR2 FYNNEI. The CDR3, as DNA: TGTGCCAGCAGTGAAGGGGCTAGGTCCAACACTGAAGCTTTCTTT. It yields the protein CASSEGARSNTEAFF.